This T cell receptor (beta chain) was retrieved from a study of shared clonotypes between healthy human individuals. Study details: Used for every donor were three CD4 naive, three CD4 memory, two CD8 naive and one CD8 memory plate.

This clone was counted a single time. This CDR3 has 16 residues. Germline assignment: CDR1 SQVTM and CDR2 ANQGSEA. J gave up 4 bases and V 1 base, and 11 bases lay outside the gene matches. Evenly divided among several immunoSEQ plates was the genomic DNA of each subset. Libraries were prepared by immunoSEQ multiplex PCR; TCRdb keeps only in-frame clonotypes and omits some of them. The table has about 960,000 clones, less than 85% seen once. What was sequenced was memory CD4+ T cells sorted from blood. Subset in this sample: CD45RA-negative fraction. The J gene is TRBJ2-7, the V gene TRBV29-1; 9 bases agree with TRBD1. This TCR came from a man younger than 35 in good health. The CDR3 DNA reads TGCAGCGTTGAAGTTTCGCTCCGGGACAGGGAGTACGAGCAGTACTTC. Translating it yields CSVEVSLRDREYEQYF.